Presented here are 9 T cell receptor beta chains from one specimen sequenced in a study of beta chain features in type 1 diabetes. Sequencing targeted expressed TCRB transcripts, as all isolated RNA had been reverse transcribed. Sequencing used immunoSEQ multiplex PCR; TCRdb keeps in-frame clones, though not all of them. The table has 110,000 to 150,000 clones, 9.7% seen once. Sequenced material: central memory CD4+ T cells from blood. The receptors stem from a woman aged 35 to 49 in good health.

V gene TRBV7-9 combines with J gene TRBJ1-5; D not resolved. CDR1 SEHNR and CDR2 FQNEAQ come from the germline V gene (reference sequence). The V gene lost 2 bases and the J gene lost 4 bases, with 6 bases spanning the gap. The CDR3 has 13 residues. CDR3 DNA sequence: TGTGCCAGCAGCTTAAGGGAGAATCAGCCCCAGCATTTT. Its protein is CASSLRENQPQHF.

This chain joins TRBV7-9 and TRBJ2-3; 11 bases match TRBD2. The germline V gene encodes CDR1 SEHNR and CDR2 FQNEAQ (reference sequence). CDR3 size: 14 residues. The DNA of the CDR3 is TGTGCTAAGACTAGCGGGGCAACCACAGATACGCAGTATTTT. Its translation: CAKTSGATTDTQYF.

The sample holds a few counts of this clone. J is TRBJ1-2 and V is TRBV6-5; 9 nucleotides match TRBD1. Germline CDR1 reads MNHEY; CDR2 reads SVGAGI. CDR3 length: 11 residues. V was pared by 10 bases and J by 6 bases, with 3 bases of the junction left unmatched. The CDR3 loop reads CATRDRDGYTF. CDR3 DNA sequence: TGTGCCACCCGGGACAGGGATGGCTACACCTTC.

This clone was counted between two and nine times. The chain employs TRBV5-1 and TRBJ1-4; D is ambiguous. The V gene's germline CDR1 is SGHRS and CDR2 YFSETQ. This CDR3 is 15 amino acids long. V shed 4 bases and J shed 0 bases, with 10 bases lying between them. CDR3 region: CASSPTFATNEKLFF. In nucleotides, the CDR3 is TGCGCCAGCAGCCCTACCTTTGCAACTAATGAAAAACTGTTTTTT.

V and J are TRBV18 and TRBJ1-2, with D perhaps matching TRBD1 (6 bases). The V end was cut by 5 bases, the J end by 2 bases, with 12 bases between. The CDR3 runs to 14 residues. Germline lookup yields CDR1 KGHSH and CDR2 LQKENI. CDR3 amino acids: CASSSTGINYGYTF. CDR3 sequence (DNA): TGTGCCAGCTCATCTACAGGGATCAACTATGGCTACACCTTC. Looking up the rest from reference TRBV18 and TRBJ1-2 gives the full variable domain: NAGVMQNPRHLVRRRGQEARLRCSPMKGHSHVYWYRQLPEEGLKFMVYLQKENIIDESGMPKERFSAEFPKEGPSILRIQQVVRGDSAAYFCASSSTGINYGYTFGSGTRLTVV.

This clone showed up just a few times. The chain uses TRBV5-1 and TRBJ2-7, with D perhaps matching TRBD2 (5 bases). CDR3 size: 14 residues. CDR1 is SGHRS, CDR2 YFSETQ, per germline. V lost 0 bases to trimming and J lost 3 bases, with 10 bases between them. The DNA of the CDR3 is TGCGCCAGCAGCTTGGCCGATGAGGGCTACGAGCAGTACTTC. It encodes CASSLADEGYEQYF.

The chain combines TRBV7-8 with TRBJ2-2; 8 bases fit TRBD1. Germline-derived CDR1 and CDR2 are SGHVS and FQNEAQ. CDR3 size: 15 residues. Germline trimming cut 5 bases from V and 4 bases from J; bases unmatched to any gene: 6. The CDR3 DNA reads as TGTGCCAGCAGCCATACTACAGGGGGCACCGGGGAGCTGTTTTTT. Protein product: CASSHTTGGTGELFF.

The V call is TRBV5-4, the J call TRBJ1-2; 12 bases agree with TRBD1. V lost 2 bases, J lost 4 bases, and 6 bases stayed unmatched. CDR1 and CDR2 (germline): SGHNT, YYREEE (reference sequence). The CDR3 contains 16 residues. As DNA, the CDR3 is TGTGCCAGCAGCTTACCGGGACAGGGGGCCCTCTATGGCTACACCTTC. It encodes CASSLPGQGALYGYTF.

This clone was counted only a few times. V usage is TRBV7-2 and J usage is TRBJ1-1, with TRBD1 matching 7 bases. The CDR3 runs to 16 residues. The V gene's germline CDR1 is SGHTA and CDR2 FQGNSA. With 4 bases clipped from V and 4 bases from J, the junction kept 12 bases outside the gene matches. The CDR3 DNA sequence: TGTGCCAGCAGCTCGTTCCGGGACAGTCTAGGCACTGAAGCTTTCTTT. Translation gives CASSSFRDSLGTEAFF.